This T cell receptor (beta chain) was found in a study of regulatory T cells in long-lasting Graves disease. The study's findings and limits: Those with persistent Graves' had less TCR diversity than newly diagnosed patients. Segments TRBV28, TRBJ1-2 and TRBJ2-5 showed preferential usage in persistent disease.

Details on this clonotype: Its antigen is currently unknown.

Arm-PCR of CDR3 regions with iRepertoire HTBI primers generated TCR beta libraries. One entry per CDR3 protein results from TCRdb running MiXCR on the multiplex PCR reads. This sample has fewer than 550,000 distinct CDR3 sequences, with 20% to 25% found just once. The V gene's germline CDR1 is MGHDK and CDR2 SYGVNS. V lost 1 base, J lost 6 bases, and 26 bases lay in between. CDR3 length: 19 amino acids. Time point specified: persistent/refractory GD, antithyroid drugs over 5 years with positive TRAb. PBMC RNA was the source of the TCR library. This TCR was sampled from a female donor with Graves disease. Sequences were derived from peripheral blood mononuclear cells (PBMCs), sampled when the disease was refractory, from a patient treated with antithyroid drugs. The chain recombines TRBV25-1 with TRBJ2-3; D gene ambiguous. CDR3 amino acids: CASSESERAAIYSTDTQYF. As DNA, the CDR3 is TGTGCCAGCAGTGAATCGGAACGGGCGGCCATATATTCTACCGATACGCAGTATTTT.